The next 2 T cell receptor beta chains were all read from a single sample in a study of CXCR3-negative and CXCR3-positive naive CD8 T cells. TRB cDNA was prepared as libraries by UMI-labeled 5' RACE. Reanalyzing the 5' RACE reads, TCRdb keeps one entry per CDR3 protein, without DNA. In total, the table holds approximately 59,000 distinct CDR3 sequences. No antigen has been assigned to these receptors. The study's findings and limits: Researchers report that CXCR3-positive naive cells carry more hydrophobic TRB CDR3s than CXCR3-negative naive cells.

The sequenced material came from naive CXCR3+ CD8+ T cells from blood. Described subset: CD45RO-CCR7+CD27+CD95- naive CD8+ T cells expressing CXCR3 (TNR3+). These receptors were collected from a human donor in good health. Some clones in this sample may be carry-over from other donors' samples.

The chain's CDR3 is CASSLEYTGEGEQYF. The chain uses TRBV7-6 and TRBJ2-7; the D call from TCRdb, TRBD1, cannot be confirmed without DNA. Germline loops: CDR1 SGHVS, CDR2 FNYEAQ. There are 15 residues in the CDR3.

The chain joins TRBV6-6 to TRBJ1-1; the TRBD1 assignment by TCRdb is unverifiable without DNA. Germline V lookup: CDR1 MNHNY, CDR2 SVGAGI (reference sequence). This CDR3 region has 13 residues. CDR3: CASSPQGYTEAFF.